Sequencing of this TCR beta chain was carried out in a study of shared clonotypes between healthy human individuals. Overall study context: Two female and a few male donors aged 18 to 49 were enrolled.

In its sample, this clone was seen once. The germline CDR1 and CDR2 sequences are SGHTA and FQGTGA. The CDR3 sequence is 15 residues long. V shed 2 bases and J shed 9 bases, with 17 bases lying between them. The method was immunoSEQ multiplex PCR; TCRdb's version includes in-frame clones alone and lacks a portion of them. This table holds 2 million to 2.5 million clones, 85% to 95% found once. Donors were healthy HIV-negative adults without recent acute infections or vaccinations. The donor cohort consisted entirely of Caucasian adults residing in Nashville, Tennessee. CD45RA+ naive and CD45RA-negative memory subsets were separated from CD4+ cells.

This TCR was recovered from a man aged 18 to 35 in good health. Some clones in this sample may be carry-over from other donors' samples. The rearrangement joins TRBV7-3 to TRBJ2-1; D may be TRBD2 (6 bases). The material sequenced was naive CD4+ T cells from PBMCs. Subset: CD45RA+ positively selected. The CDR3 spells CASSLGSSGSGEQFF. The DNA of the CDR3 is TGTGCCAGCAGCTTAGGCTCTTCGGGTAGCGGTGAGCAGTTCTTC.